Each of the 12 T cell receptor beta chains below was sequenced from the same sample in a study of T-cell reconstitution after alpha-beta-depleted transplantation in children. It was with unique molecular identifiers that the TCRbeta library was prepared. TCRdb passed the PCR reads through MiXCR, listing each CDR3 protein once. The sample carries 200,000 to 250,000 distinct CDR3 sequences, around 12% recorded once. The specimen comprised PBMCs from the stem cell graft donor, sampled from the stem cell graft. Every receptor here comes from a human donor who donated a stem cell graft to a child with acute lymphoblastic leukemia.

This clonotype occurred many times. This chain connects TRBV20-1 to TRBJ2-3; possibly TRBD1 or TRBD2 for D (5 bases each). CDR3 length equals 13 residues. V lost 5 bases to trimming and J lost 6 bases, with 15 bases between them. Germline V gives CDR1 DFQATT, CDR2 SNEGSKA (reference sequence). The CDR3: CSAPGPRPDTQYF. As DNA, the CDR3 is TGCAGTGCTCCGGGACCCAGGCCCGATACGCAGTATTTT.

This clonotype appeared many times. This chain links TRBV5-1 with TRBJ2-1; D call uncertain. From germline, CDR1 is SGHRS and CDR2 YFSETQ. The CDR3 loop spans 13 amino acids. Trimming took off 5 bases at V and 7 bases at J, with 13 bases between the two ends. In DNA, the CDR3 is TGCGCCAGCAGTAGGACGGAGAGGAATGAGCAGTTCTTC. Translated: CASSRTERNEQFF.

This clonotype appeared many times. The chain uses TRBV7-2 and TRBJ2-2; D ambiguous. Deletions cut 0 bases from V and 6 bases from J, with 8 bases between. Germline V gene sequence: CDR1 SGHTA, CDR2 FQGNSA. The CDR3 sequence is 14 residues long. Written as DNA, the CDR3 is TGTGCCAGCAGCTTAGCAGGGTTAGCCGGGGAGCTGTTTTTT. As protein: CASSLAGLAGELFF.

This clonotype has ten or more counts. V usage is TRBV11-2 and J usage is TRBJ2-1, with TRBD2 matching 9 bases. The CDR3 extends over 15 amino acids. The germline gives CDR1 SGHAT, CDR2 FQNNGV. V was pared by 4 bases and J by 9 bases, with 10 bases of the junction left unmatched. CDR3 nucleotide sequence: TGTGCCAGCAGCTATGCTAGCGGGATCCGGGGTGAGCAGTTCTTC. It is translated as CASSYASGIRGEQFF.

As for this clonotype: A much larger clone lies a single base off, so this may be a read error. The V call is TRBV7-9, the J call TRBJ1-1; D uncertain. The germline V gene encodes CDR1 SEHNR and CDR2 FQNEAQ (reference sequence). This CDR3 contains 13 residues. The CDR3 is CASSFTVNTEALF. CDR3 bases: TGTGCCAGCAGTTTCACAGTGAACACTGAAGCTTTGTTT. Drawing the rest from reference TRBV7-9 and TRBJ1-1, the complete variable domain is DTGVSQNPRHKITKRGQNVTFRCDPISEHNRLYWYRQTLGQGPEFLTYFQNEAQLEKSRLLSDRFSAERPKGSFSTLEIQRTEQGDSAMYLCASSFTVNTEALFGQGTRLTVV.

Many counts were recorded for this clonotype. V is TRBV7-9 and J is TRBJ2-1; 9 nucleotides align to TRBD2. Trimming at V came to 5 bases and at J to 9 bases, leaving 11 bases not matched to a gene. Looked up from germline, CDR1 is SEHNR and CDR2 is FQNEAQ (reference sequence). The CDR3 runs to 15 residues. DNA of the CDR3: TGTGCCAGCAGCCAAGGGGCTAGCGGGATTAGTGAGCAGTTCTTC. This codes for CASSQGASGISEQFF.

There are many counts of this clonotype. This sequence joins TRBV6-2 or TRBV6-3 and TRBJ2-7; D is ambiguous. Trimming removed 7 bases from V and 4 bases from J, with 17 bases in between. The CDR3 extends over 14 amino acids. CDR1 and CDR2 from the germline V gene are MNHEY and SVGEGT. This CDR3 is CASNLGRDIYEQYF. In DNA form, the CDR3 reads TGTGCCAGCAACCTGGGCCGAGATATATACGAGCAGTACTTC.

This clonotype was counted at least ten times. The V and J genes are TRBV12-3 or TRBV12-4 and TRBJ1-1, with a weak D call TRBD1 (5 bases). Trimming pared 8 bases from V and 6 bases from J, leaving 13 bases between. The CDR3 totals 12 residues. In nucleotides, the CDR3 is TGTGCCAGCGGACAAGTAGGGTCTGAAGCTTTCTTT. This gives the protein CASGQVGSEAFF.

In this sample, this clonotype turned up many times. The chain joins TRBV12-3 or TRBV12-4 to TRBJ1-1; D perhaps matches TRBD1 (6 bases). This CDR3 spans 12 amino acids. Trimming shortened V by 9 bases and J by 3 bases, and 11 bases separated the two germline ends. The CDR3 nucleotides are TGTGCCAGTGTTACAGGGCACACTGAAGCTTTCTTT. Amino acid sequence: CASVTGHTEAFF.

This clonotype was picked up many times. J is TRBJ2-4 and V is TRBV29-1; D remains unclear. The CDR3 is made up of 13 amino acids. Trimming pared 7 bases from V and 3 bases from J, leaving 13 bases between. Germline-derived CDR1 and CDR2 are SQVTM and ANQGSEA. Here the CDR3 reads CSAPGPLKNIQYF. The CDR3, as DNA: TGCAGCGCCCCGGGCCCCCTCAAAAACATTCAGTACTTC.

At least ten counts were recorded for this clonotype. This rearrangement joins TRBV11-2 to TRBJ2-7; 8 bases agree with TRBD1. There are 15 residues in the CDR3. V gave up 5 bases and J gave up 5 bases; unmatched junction bases: 11. From germline, CDR1 is SGHAT and CDR2 FQNNGV. Here the CDR3 reads CASSTRTGRRDEQYF. CDR3 in DNA: TGTGCCAGCAGCACCCGGACAGGGCGGAGGGACGAGCAGTACTTC.

This clonotype was detected ten times or more. The rearrangement links TRBV10-3 to TRBJ2-2, with TRBD1 matching 7 bases. Looked up from germline, CDR1 is ENHRY and CDR2 is SYGVKD. This CDR3 is built from 14 residues. J gave up 5 bases and V 3 bases, and 3 bases lay outside the gene matches. CDR3 DNA: TGTGCCATCAGTGATCGACAGGGAACCGGGGAGCTGTTTTTT. Protein product: CAISDRQGTGELFF.